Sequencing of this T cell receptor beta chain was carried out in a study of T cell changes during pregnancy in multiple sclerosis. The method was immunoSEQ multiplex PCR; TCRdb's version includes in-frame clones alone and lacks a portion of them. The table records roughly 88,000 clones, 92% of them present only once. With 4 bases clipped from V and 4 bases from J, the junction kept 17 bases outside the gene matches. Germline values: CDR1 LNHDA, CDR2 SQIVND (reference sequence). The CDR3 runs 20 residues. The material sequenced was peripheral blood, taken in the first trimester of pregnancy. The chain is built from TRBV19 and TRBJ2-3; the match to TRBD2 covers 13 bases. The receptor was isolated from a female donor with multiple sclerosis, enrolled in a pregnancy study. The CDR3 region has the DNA TGTGCCAGTAGTAACAAAGGACTAGCGGGAGTTATCCAAAGCGCAGATACGCAGTATTTT. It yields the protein CASSNKGLAGVIQSADTQYF.